A selection of T cell receptor beta chains follows, all from one sample in a study of persistence of HIV-infected CD4 T cells. Their antigens remain unidentified. Sequenced by immunoSEQ multiplex PCR; TCRdb stores in-frame clones only, minus some. Among some 40,000 clones, over 65% were seen once, and the ten largest hold roughly 5.4%. Material: cultured CD4+ T cells from PBMCs, obtained from a patient who received antiretroviral therapy. These receptors all stem from an adult with HIV. The donor label of this sample is uncertain. Each CDR3 is given without its conserved first and last residue. The order of the fields is clone size, V gene, J gene, CDR3 protein. Only part of the rows carry a size: once, few, many, or a class if the clone is expanded.

clone size: once; V gene: TRBV29-1; J gene: TRBJ1-2; CDR3 protein: SVDRDRGHGYT
clone size: .; V gene: TRBV19; J gene: TRBJ1-1; CDR3 protein: ASSRRGSVTEAF
clone size: .; V gene: TRBV7-2; J gene: TRBJ2-1; CDR3 protein: ASSLRGSDYNEQF
clone size: .; V gene: TRBV7-8; J gene: TRBJ2-3; CDR3 protein: ASSIGRRSTDTQY
clone size: .; V gene: TRBV5-1; J gene: TRBJ2-3; CDR3 protein: ASSIGGVTPRATQY
clone size: .; V gene: TRBV27; J gene: TRBJ1-1; CDR3 protein: ASSLGGYMNTEAF
clone size: .; V gene: TRBV6-5; J gene: TRBJ2-1; CDR3 protein: ASSYTTSGGADEQF
clone size: .; V gene: TRBV5-5; J gene: TRBJ2-3; CDR3 protein: ASSFATRDTQY
clone size: .; V gene: TRBV19; J gene: TRBJ2-2; CDR3 protein: ASSNRGRTGELF
clone size: .; V gene: TRBV5-1; J gene: TRBJ1-1; CDR3 protein: ASSLGRKMNTEAF
clone size: .; V gene: TRBV27; J gene: TRBJ1-2; CDR3 protein: ASSPQGPYGYT
clone size: .; V gene: TRBV7-9; J gene: TRBJ1-1; CDR3 protein: ASSSPPMGLLNTEAF
clone size: .; V gene: TRBV10-2; J gene: TRBJ2-6; CDR3 protein: ASSATGQSGANVLT
clone size: .; V gene: TRBV3-1/TRBV3-2; J gene: TRBJ2-5; CDR3 protein: ASSQARGGGGETQY
clone size: .; V gene: TRBV5-1; J gene: TRBJ2-2; CDR3 protein: ASGQGNTGELF
clone size: .; V gene: TRBV18; J gene: TRBJ1-4; CDR3 protein: ASSPGSEKLF
clone size: .; V gene: TRBV5-1; J gene: TRBJ2-1; CDR3 protein: ASSPSGGAHEQF
clone size: .; V gene: TRBV2; J gene: TRBJ2-6; CDR3 protein: ASRRQASGANVLT
clone size: .; V gene: TRBV4-1; J gene: TRBJ1-1; CDR3 protein: ASSQDLQQGRTEAF
clone size: .; V gene: TRBV7-2; J gene: TRBJ2-7; CDR3 protein: ASGSNSGGDYEQY
clone size: .; V gene: TRBV7-8; J gene: TRBJ1-1; CDR3 protein: ASSWRTGSGTEAF
clone size: few; V gene: TRBV20-1; J gene: TRBJ2-1; CDR3 protein: STDREGEQF
clone size: .; V gene: TRBV5-1; J gene: TRBJ2-1; CDR3 protein: ASIPETVTGNNEQF
clone size: .; V gene: TRBV28; J gene: TRBJ2-7; CDR3 protein: ASSSPGLAGAYEQY
clone size: .; V gene: TRBV3-1/TRBV3-2; J gene: TRBJ2-1; CDR3 protein: ASSQPPLV
clone size: few; V gene: TRBV7-9; J gene: TRBJ1-1; CDR3 protein: ASSVPAGGVNTEAF
clone size: once; V gene: TRBV5-4; J gene: TRBJ1-1; CDR3 protein: ASSLGQRNTEAF
clone size: .; V gene: TRBV3-1/TRBV3-2; J gene: TRBJ1-5; CDR3 protein: ASSQGTGGQPQH
clone size: .; V gene: TRBV5-1; J gene: TRBJ2-4; CDR3 protein: ASSLGGAAKNIQY
clone size: .; V gene: TRBV5-1; J gene: TRBJ1-3; CDR3 protein: ASSLVGGDGNTIY
clone size: .; V gene: TRBV6-6; J gene: TRBJ2-3; CDR3 protein: ASSPGGRTDTQY
clone size: .; V gene: TRBV27; J gene: TRBJ1-2; CDR3 protein: ASSSRTGPLPSDGYT
clone size: .; V gene: TRBV19; J gene: TRBJ2-7; CDR3 protein: ASSIGQGGEQY
clone size: once; V gene: TRBV7-6; J gene: TRBJ2-7; CDR3 protein: ASSSDDRGREQY
clone size: .; V gene: TRBV18; J gene: TRBJ2-7; CDR3 protein: ASSLDRVGYEQY
clone size: few; V gene: TRBV5-1; J gene: TRBJ2-3; CDR3 protein: ASSNQTGGPDTQY
clone size: .; V gene: TRBV7-6; J gene: TRBJ1-3; CDR3 protein: ASSLEEGGDPRTEGNTIY
clone size: .; V gene: TRBV19; J gene: TRBJ2-1; CDR3 protein: ASRGRPGQGAFDEQF
clone size: .; V gene: TRBV3-1/TRBV3-2; J gene: TRBJ1-2; CDR3 protein: ASSLDTYGYT
clone size: .; V gene: TRBV6-1; J gene: TRBJ1-2; CDR3 protein: ASSEGTGVYGYT
clone size: .; V gene: TRBV6-1; J gene: TRBJ1-1; CDR3 protein: ASNDWQDRVMNTEAF
clone size: .; V gene: TRBV27; J gene: TRBJ1-2; CDR3 protein: ASLRQGAYGYT
clone size: few; V gene: TRBV10-1; J gene: TRBJ1-5; CDR3 protein: ASSEGYSNQPQH
clone size: few; V gene: TRBV3-1/TRBV3-2; J gene: TRBJ2-1; CDR3 protein: ASRETSRVLQRQF
clone size: once; V gene: TRBV3-1/TRBV3-2; J gene: TRBJ2-3; CDR3 protein: ASSQTRGSTDTQY
clone size: .; V gene: TRBV6-5; J gene: TRBJ2-7; CDR3 protein: TSSYLGTENEQY
clone size: .; V gene: TRBV5-1; J gene: TRBJ1-1; CDR3 protein: ASSFRDRQDEAF
clone size: .; V gene: TRBV7-3; J gene: TRBJ2-1; CDR3 protein: ASSLKGGTLYNEQF
clone size: .; V gene: TRBV15; J gene: TRBJ2-2; CDR3 protein: ATSRAGGPGELF
clone size: once; V gene: TRBV29-1; J gene: TRBJ2-1; CDR3 protein: SVEVGRVYNEQF
clone size: .; V gene: TRBV7-8; J gene: TRBJ1-1; CDR3 protein: ASSFKWQANTEAF
clone size: .; V gene: TRBV10-3; J gene: TRBJ1-6; CDR3 protein: AIKEGLSNSPLH
clone size: .; V gene: TRBV28; J gene: TRBJ1-1; CDR3 protein: ASSRGGANTEAF
clone size: few; V gene: TRBV27; J gene: TRBJ2-7; CDR3 protein: ASSLNRGKGYEQY
clone size: once; V gene: TRBV9; J gene: TRBJ2-1; CDR3 protein: ASSTRLADYNEQF
clone size: .; V gene: TRBV4-1; J gene: TRBJ2-2; CDR3 protein: ASSQELIGELF
clone size: .; V gene: TRBV5-1; J gene: TRBJ1-5; CDR3 protein: ASSEGVQNQPQH
clone size: .; V gene: TRBV3-1/TRBV3-2; J gene: TRBJ1-6; CDR3 protein: ASSQGGKSPLH
clone size: .; V gene: TRBV25-1; J gene: TRBJ2-1; CDR3 protein: ASTPGPGQGAF